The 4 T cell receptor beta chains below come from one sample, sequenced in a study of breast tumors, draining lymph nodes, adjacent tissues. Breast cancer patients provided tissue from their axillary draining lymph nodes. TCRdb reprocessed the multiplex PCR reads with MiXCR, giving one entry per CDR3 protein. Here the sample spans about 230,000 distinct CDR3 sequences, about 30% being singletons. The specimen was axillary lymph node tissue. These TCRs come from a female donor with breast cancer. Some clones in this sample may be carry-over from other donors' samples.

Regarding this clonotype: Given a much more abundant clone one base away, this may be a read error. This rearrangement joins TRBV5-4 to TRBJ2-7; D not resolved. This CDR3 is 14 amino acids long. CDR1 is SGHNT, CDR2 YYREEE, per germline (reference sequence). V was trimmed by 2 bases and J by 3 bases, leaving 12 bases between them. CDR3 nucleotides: TGTGCCAGCAGCTTCCGCGGACCCCACTACGAGCAGTACTTC. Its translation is CASSFRGPHYEQYF.

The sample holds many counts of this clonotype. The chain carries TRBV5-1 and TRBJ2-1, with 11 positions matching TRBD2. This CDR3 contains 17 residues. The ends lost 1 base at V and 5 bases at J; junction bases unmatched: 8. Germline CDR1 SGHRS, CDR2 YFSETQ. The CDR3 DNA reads TGCGCCAGCAGCTTGAGTCTAGCGGGAGGCTTAAACAATGAGCAGTTCTTC. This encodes CASSLSLAGGLNNEQFF.

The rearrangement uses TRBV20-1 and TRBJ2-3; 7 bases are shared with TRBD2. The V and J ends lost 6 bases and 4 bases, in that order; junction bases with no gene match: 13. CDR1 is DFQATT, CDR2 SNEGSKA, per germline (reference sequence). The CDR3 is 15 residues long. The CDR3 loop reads CSAIPGGGAADTQYF. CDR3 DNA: TGCAGTGCAATCCCGGGAGGAGGGGCGGCAGATACGCAGTATTTT.

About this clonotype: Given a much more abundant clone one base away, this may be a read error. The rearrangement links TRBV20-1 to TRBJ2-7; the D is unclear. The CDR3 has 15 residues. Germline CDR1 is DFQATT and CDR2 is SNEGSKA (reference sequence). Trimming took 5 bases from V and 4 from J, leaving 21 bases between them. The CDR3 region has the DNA TGCAGTGCTCCATCAGCCGGAGCCATCCCTTACGAGCAGTACTTC. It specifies CSAPSAGAIPYEQYF.